A single TCR beta chain is shown here with its context. The sample is drawn from a study of blood T cell repertoires in COVID-19. For the study at large: Both acute and convalescent COVID-19 samples were obtained from the United States, Italy and Spain. The cDNA or gDNA used as material had been derived from T cells, B-cell-depleted T cells, or PBMCs.

TCRdb's table, derived via immunoSEQ multiplex PCR, lists solely in-frame clones and lacks some. The repertoire holds about 100,000 clones, with about nine tenths as singletons. The sequencing sample was made of peripheral blood. The TCR sequence derives from a human donor in a cohort sampled during active COVID-19.

CDR3 DNA: TGTGCCAGCAGGGACAGGGGGCAAGGAGCCGGGGAGCTGTTTTTT. It specifies CASRDRGQGAGELFF. The chain recombines TRBV6-5 with TRBJ2-2, with 11 bases that match TRBD1. Losses at the gene ends were 6 bases for V and 6 bases for J; bases not matched to a gene: 6. CDR1 MNHEY and CDR2 SVGAGI come from the germline V gene. This CDR3 has 15 amino acids.